This T cell receptor (beta chain) was sequenced in a study of blood T cell repertoires in COVID-19. At the level of the study: Samples taken during acute and convalescent COVID-19 were collected in the United States, Italy and Spain.

Profiling relied on immunoSEQ multiplex PCR, and the TCRdb table lists in-frame clones only, not all of them. Of some 150,000 clones in the sample, about nine tenths were seen once. CDR1 is KGHSH and CDR2 is LQKENI in the germline V gene. Germline trimming cut 3 bases from V and 2 bases from J; bases unmatched to any gene: 9. The CDR3 totals 17 residues. V and J are TRBV18 and TRBJ1-3; 8 positions match TRBD1. The sequenced material came from peripheral blood. This clonotype was sampled from a woman in her fifties or sixties with active or convalescent COVID-19. This CDR3 is CASSPNRGKEAGNTIYF. The DNA of the CDR3 is TGTGCCAGCTCACCGAACAGGGGGAAGGAAGCTGGAAACACCATATATTTT.